The 29 T cell receptor beta chains below all came from one sample that was sequenced in a study of blood T cell repertoires in COVID-19. The assay was immunoSEQ multiplex PCR, and TCRdb's table has in-frame clones only and misses some. Of about 55,000 clones in the sample, about 91% are singletons; the top ten hold more than 5.5%. The sample taken for sequencing was peripheral blood. These receptors were obtained from a man aged 50 to 59 with active COVID-19.

The genes are TRBV18 and TRBJ1-4; D possibly corresponds to TRBD1 (5 bases). V lost 5 bases, J lost 4 bases, and 11 bases lay in between. Germline assignment: CDR1 KGHSH and CDR2 LQKENI. CDR3 size: 14 residues. The CDR3 DNA is TGTGCCAGCTCATGGGGGACTGATAATGAAAAACTGTTTTTT. Translated, it gives CASSWGTDNEKLFF.

This clone was counted a few times. The V gene is TRBV28, the J gene TRBJ2-7; 8 bases align to TRBD1. This CDR3 has 14 residues. The junction had 3 bases not matched to a gene; V was cut back by 3 bases and J by 2 bases. Germline V gene lookup returns CDR1 MDHEN and CDR2 SYDVKM. CDR3 bases: TGTGCCAGCAGTTTTGGCAGGGGGCCCTACGAGCAGTACTTC. Residues: CASSFGRGPYEQYF.

This clone has a handful of counts. The chain carries TRBV6-2 or TRBV6-3 and TRBJ2-7, with TRBD2 as a possible D gene (6 bases). The CDR3 is 14 amino acids. CDR1 and CDR2 (germline): MNHEY, SVGEGT. Trimming cost V 4 bases and J 3 bases, with 13 bases left between them. The CDR3 sequence is CASSWGTGGYEQYF. The DNA for the CDR3 is TGTGCCAGCAGTTGGGGGACCGGGGGCTACGAGCAGTACTTC.

This chain's CDR3 is CASRPSAYTDTQYF. The CDR3 coding sequence is TGTGCCAGTAGGCCTAGCGCATACACAGATACGCAGTATTTT. The chain joins TRBV19 to TRBJ2-3, with TRBD2 as a possible D gene (6 bases). CDR1 is LNHDA and CDR2 is SQIVND in the germline V gene (reference sequence). V shed 6 bases and J shed 2 bases, with 12 bases lying between them. The length of the CDR3 is 14 residues.

For the CDR3, the DNA is TGTGCCAGTAGACAAAGGAACAGCCGGACTGAAGCTTTCTTT. It codes for CASRQRNSRTEAFF. The chain uses TRBV19 and TRBJ1-1; D not certain. CDR1 is LNHDA, CDR2 SQIVND, per germline (reference sequence). The CDR3 runs to 14 residues. Trimming shortened V by 6 bases and J by 5 bases, and 16 bases separated the two germline ends.

The gene calls are TRBV4-2 and TRBJ2-1; the match to TRBD2 covers 10 bases. The CDR3 is 15 amino acids. Germline V gene data show CDR1 as LGHNA and CDR2 as YNFKEQ. Losses at the gene ends were 4 bases for V and 4 bases for J; bases not matched to a gene: 4. In DNA, the CDR3 is TGTGCCAGCAGCCCCGAAGCGGGGGGGTACAATGAGCAGTTCTTC. It encodes CASSPEAGGYNEQFF.

The CDR3: CASSPHRDSNQPQHF. The CDR3 DNA sequence: TGCGCCAGCAGCCCACACAGGGATAGCAATCAGCCCCAGCATTTT. The V call is TRBV4-1, the J call TRBJ1-5, with D perhaps TRBD1 (6 bases). Germline CDR1 is MGHRA and CDR2 is YSYEKL. This CDR3 has 15 residues. Between the trimmed V and J ends, which lost 4 bases and 0 bases, there was a span of 10 bases.

The chain is built from TRBV9 and TRBJ2-2; TRBD1 might be the D (6 bases). CDR1 is SGDLS, CDR2 YYNGEE, per germline. The CDR3 has 15 residues. V was pared by 4 bases and J by 1 base, with 11 bases between. The CDR3 nucleotides read TGTGCCAGCAGCCCATCACAGGGGAACACCGGGGAGCTGTTTTTT. Its protein is CASSPSQGNTGELFF.

The chain joins TRBV5-1 to TRBJ2-5, with 7 bases identical to TRBD2. Germline V gene data show CDR1 as SGHRS and CDR2 as YFSETQ. The CDR3 covers 16 residues. The junction had 16 bases not matched to a gene; V was cut back by 6 bases and J by 5 bases. The CDR3 region is CASTPLGGGPRETQYF. DNA of the CDR3: TGCGCCAGCACCCCCCTGGGGGGAGGGCCTAGGGAGACCCAGTACTTC.

The rearrangement links TRBV7-9 to TRBJ1-1; 7 nucleotides line up with TRBD1. The CDR3 has 13 amino acids. Germline V gives CDR1 SEHNR, CDR2 FQNEAQ (reference sequence). The ends lost 2 bases at V and 8 bases at J; junction bases unmatched: 5. The CDR3 reads CASSLSGQNEAFF. For the CDR3, the DNA is TGTGCCAGCAGCTTATCGGGACAGAACGAAGCTTTCTTT.

The J gene is TRBJ2-2, the V gene TRBV5-1; 8 bases map to TRBD1. The trim removed 3 bases at V and 3 bases at J, leaving 4 bases unmatched. Germline V gene lookup returns CDR1 SGHRS and CDR2 YFSETQ. This CDR3 is 15 amino acids long. The CDR3: CASSSRRGHTGELFF. In DNA form, the CDR3 reads TGCGCCAGCAGCTCCCGCAGGGGGCACACCGGGGAGCTGTTTTTT.

The chain couples TRBV7-9 to TRBJ2-2; TRBD1 is a possible D gene (6 bases). Trimming shortened V by 5 bases and J by 5 bases, and 9 bases separated the two germline ends. Germline V gene data show CDR1 as SEHNR and CDR2 as FQNEAQ (reference sequence). The CDR3 spans 13 residues. CDR3 sequence (DNA): TGTGCCAGCAGCCCCGGGACAACCGGGGAGCTGTTTTTT. This gives the protein CASSPGTTGELFF.

This chain connects TRBV7-6 to TRBJ2-2; a weak D match, TRBD2 (7 bases). CDR1 SGHVS and CDR2 FNYEAQ come from the germline V gene. The CDR3 contains 20 residues. Trimming removed 5 bases from V and 4 bases from J, with 29 bases in between. CDR3 protein: CASSPKRGGQAILGTGELFF. In DNA form, the CDR3 reads TGTGCCAGCAGCCCCAAGAGGGGGGGGCAGGCGATACTGGGCACCGGGGAGCTGTTTTTT.

This sequence joins TRBV7-9 and TRBJ2-7; D may be TRBD1 (5 bases). V dropped 3 bases and J dropped 5 bases, with 11 bases sitting between them. The CDR3 covers 13 residues. From germline, CDR1 is SEHNR and CDR2 FQNEAQ (reference sequence). This chain's CDR3 is CASSLITGNEQYF. The CDR3 DNA is TGTGCCAGCAGCTTGATCACAGGCAACGAGCAGTACTTC.

The chain joins TRBV28 to TRBJ2-7; D gene uncertain. The V end was cut by 4 bases, the J end by 3 bases, with 4 bases between. Germline V CDR1 and CDR2: MDHEN, SYDVKM. The length of the CDR3 is 11 residues. This CDR3 is CASSSIYEQYF. CDR3 DNA: TGTGCCAGCAGTTCCATCTACGAGCAGTACTTC.

The chain employs TRBV6-6 and TRBJ1-2; the D gene is possibly TRBD1 (6 bases). CDR1 is MNHNY, CDR2 SVGAGI, per germline (reference sequence). The CDR3 covers 13 residues. Trimming removed 4 bases from V and 1 base from J, with 7 bases in between. Here the CDR3 DNA reads TGTGCCAGCAGTTGGACAGATAACTATGGCTACACCTTC. Translating it yields CASSWTDNYGYTF.

V and J are TRBV19 and TRBJ2-7, with D perhaps TRBD1 (6 bases). The CDR3 loop spans 14 amino acids. Germline assignment: CDR1 LNHDA and CDR2 SQIVND (reference sequence). V gave up 6 bases and J gave up 0 bases, with 12 bases separating them. CDR3 sequence reads: CASSYRVSSYEQYF. CDR3 bases: TGTGCCAGTAGCTACAGGGTGAGCTCCTACGAGCAGTACTTC. Complete variable domain (other parts from reference TRBV19 and TRBJ2-7): DGGITQSPKYLFRKEGQNVTLSCEQNLNHDAMYWYRQDPGQGLRLIYYSQIVNDFQKGDIAEGYSVSREKKESFPLTVTSAQKNPTAFYLCASSYRVSSYEQYFGPGTRLTVT.

The rearrangement joins TRBV7-9 to TRBJ2-1, with a weak D call TRBD2 (6 bases). The CDR3 covers 16 residues. Germline V gene data show CDR1 as SEHNR and CDR2 as FQNEAQ (reference sequence). Trimming took 4 bases from V and 5 from J, leaving 18 bases between them. The CDR3 protein is CASSSPTSRTNNEQFF. CDR3 bases: TGTGCCAGCAGCTCCCCGACTAGTCGAACCAACAATGAGCAGTTCTTC.

The chain recombines TRBV7-2 with TRBJ1-1; 7 bases fit TRBD1. The CDR3 length is 15 residues. Germline V gives CDR1 SGHTA, CDR2 FQGNSA. Trimming took 2 bases from V and 6 from J; bases not matched to a gene: 9. Written as DNA, the CDR3 is TGTGCCAGCAGCTTAAGAGGGCCCCAGGGGGCTGAAGCTTTCTTT. Its translation is CASSLRGPQGAEAFF.

This clone has only one observation. The rearrangement uses TRBV5-4 and TRBJ2-1, with TRBD2 matching 11 bases. Trimming took 0 bases from V and 4 from J; bases not matched to a gene: 9. This CDR3 contains 18 residues. Per the germline V gene, CDR1 is SGHNT and CDR2 is YYREEE (reference sequence). CDR3 protein: CASSLAGGVAGGYNEQFF. CDR3 nucleotide sequence: TGTGCCAGCAGCTTGGCCGGCGGGGTAGCGGGGGGGTACAATGAGCAGTTCTTC.

The chain links TRBV7-6 to TRBJ2-1; 8 bases fit TRBD2. Germline lookup yields CDR1 SGHVS and CDR2 FNYEAQ. CDR3 length: 15 residues. Trimming took 5 bases from V and 2 from J; bases not matched to a gene: 5. CDR3 nucleotides: TGTGCCAGCAGCCGAGCGGGAGTCACCTACAATGAGCAGTTCTTC. Encoded protein: CASSRAGVTYNEQFF.

J is TRBJ1-1 and V is TRBV19, with TRBD1 identical over 9 bases. This CDR3 has 16 residues. Trimming took 5 bases from V and 4 from J; bases not matched to a gene: 11. CDR1 and CDR2 from the germline V gene are LNHDA and SQIVND (reference sequence). The CDR3 DNA is TGTGCCAGTAGTCCCATGGACAGGGGAGGGTCCACTGAAGCTTTCTTT. Translation gives CASSPMDRGGSTEAFF.

The chain carries TRBV18 and TRBJ2-7; 13 bases agree with TRBD2. With 2 bases clipped from V and 6 bases from J, the junction kept 4 bases outside the gene matches. CDR1 is KGHSH and CDR2 is LQKENI in the germline V gene. This CDR3 spans 15 amino acids. The chain's CDR3 is CASSPTSGRAGEQYF. CDR3 in DNA: TGTGCCAGCTCACCAACTAGCGGGAGGGCCGGCGAGCAGTACTTC.

V usage is TRBV7-2 and J usage is TRBJ1-4; D gene uncertain. Looked up from germline, CDR1 is SGHTA and CDR2 is FQGNSA. This CDR3 contains 14 residues. V shed 1 base and J shed 6 bases, with 9 bases lying between them. The CDR3 protein is CASSLEGGDEKLFF. DNA for the CDR3: TGTGCCAGCAGCTTAGAAGGAGGTGATGAAAAACTGTTTTTT. Complete variable domain (other parts from reference TRBV7-2 and TRBJ1-4): GAGVSQSPSNKVTEKGKDVELRCDPISGHTALYWYRQSLGQGLEFLIYFQGNSAPDKSGLPSDRFSAERTGGSVSTLTIQRTQQEDSAVYLCASSLEGGDEKLFFGSGTQLSVL.

The chain has TRBV12-3 or TRBV12-4 and TRBJ2-7, with D possibly being TRBD1 (6 bases). The CDR3 sequence is 12 residues long. Trimming removed 6 bases from V and 5 bases from J, with 11 bases in between. The CDR3 protein is CASSLGAHEQYF. CDR3 sequence (DNA): TGTGCCAGCAGCTTGGGGGCCCACGAGCAGTACTTC.

The gene calls are TRBV4-1 and TRBJ2-3; D remains unclear. V was pared by 2 bases and J by 2 bases, with 2 bases between. CDR3 length: 12 amino acids. Germline lookup yields CDR1 MGHRA and CDR2 YSYEKL. CDR3 sequence: CASSQLTDTQYF. The CDR3 bases are TGCGCCAGCAGCCAACTCACAGATACGCAGTATTTT.

The chain couples TRBV3-1 (or the pseudogene TRBV3-2) to TRBJ1-1, with TRBD1 identical over 10 bases. Germline CDR1 is LGHDT and CDR2 is YNNKEL (reference sequence). Trimming cost V 4 bases and J 10 bases; bases outside gene matches: 12. CDR3 length: 15 amino acids. The CDR3 reads CASSRGTGEAGGAFF. The CDR3 DNA follows: TGTGCCAGCAGCCGCGGGACAGGGGAGGCTGGGGGAGCTTTCTTT.

CDR3 protein: CASSYSHEARSGNTIYF. The CDR3 bases are TGTGCCAGCAGTTACTCTCACGAAGCCCGCTCTGGAAACACCATATATTTT. The chain is built from TRBV6-2 or TRBV6-3 and TRBJ1-3; no definite D call. Germline V CDR1 and CDR2: MNHEY, SVGEGT. The CDR3 totals 17 residues. V was clipped by 0 bases and J by 0 bases, with 12 bases between them.

This clone was picked up a small number of times. This rearrangement joins TRBV7-9 to TRBJ2-7; no clear D gene. V was trimmed by 1 base and J by 1 base, leaving 8 bases between them. This CDR3 has 14 amino acids. Per germline, CDR1 SEHNR and CDR2 FQNEAQ (reference sequence). CDR3 coding DNA: TGTGCCAGCAGCTTAGTCGGCAGGTCCTACGAGCAGTACTTC. Its translation: CASSLVGRSYEQYF.